These 23 T cell receptor beta chains were all obtained from the same sample, sequenced in a study of neurological immune-mediated disorders. TCRdb used MiXCR to reprocess the 5' RACE reads, holding one entry per CDR3 protein. The repertoire holds 75,000 to 95,000 distinct CDR3 sequences, with roughly 15% as singletons. The specimen was PBMCs. The source is a woman aged 40 to 50 in good health.

This clonotype has only one observation. This chain links TRBV30 with TRBJ2-1, with D perhaps assigned TRBD1 or TRBD2 (6 bases each). The CDR3 length is 17 residues. CDR1 and CDR2 (germline): GTSNPN, SVGIG (reference sequence). Trimming cost V 3 bases and J 4 bases, with 22 bases left between them. CDR3 coding DNA: TGTGCCTGGAGCAAAAGGCTGGGGAAGGGGGGTTACAATGAGCAGTTCTTC. It encodes CAWSKRLGKGGYNEQFF. Full variable domain (outside the CDR3, taken from reference TRBV30 and TRBJ2-1): SQTIHQWPATLVQPVGSPLSLECTVEGTSNPNLYWYRQAAGRGLQLLFYSVGIGQISSEVPQNLSASRPQDRQFILSSKKLLLSDSGFYLCAWSKRLGKGGYNEQFFGPGTRLTVL.

This chain joins TRBV20-1 and TRBJ2-7, with TRBD2 matching over 10 bases. The CDR3 consists of 15 residues. Germline V CDR1 and CDR2: DFQATT, SNEGSKA (reference sequence). Trimming removed 6 bases from V and 4 bases from J; junction bases left unmatched: 12. CDR3 loop: CSALNLQRGGYEQYF. CDR3 nucleotide sequence: TGCAGTGCCCTGAATCTGCAGCGGGGGGGGTACGAGCAGTACTTC.

This clonotype was detected many times. V and J are TRBV20-1 and TRBJ2-3, with D possibly matching TRBD2 (6 bases). The CDR3 has 15 residues. Germline V gene lookup returns CDR1 DFQATT and CDR2 SNEGSKA (reference sequence). The V and J ends lost 8 bases and 5 bases respectively, with 23 bases between them. CDR3 loop: CSTTGTRLGQDTQYF. CDR3 nucleotides: TGCAGTACTACCGGGACTCGCCTTGGCCAAGATACGCAGTATTTT.

This clonotype appeared a few times. CDR3 nucleotide sequence: TGTGCCAGCAGCCCATGGGACAGGGGAAGCTATGGCTACACCTTC. Its protein product is CASSPWDRGSYGYTF. This rearrangement joins TRBV3-1 to TRBJ1-2, with 10 positions matching TRBD1. The CDR3 is 15 amino acids. Germline V gene sequence: CDR1 LGHDT, CDR2 YNNKEL (reference sequence). The V and J ends lost 4 bases and 4 bases, in that order; junction bases with no gene match: 6.

This clonotype was seen repeatedly, ten times or more. The gene calls are TRBV5-6 and TRBJ1-2, with a possible D match to TRBD1 (6 bases). V dropped 4 bases and J dropped 6 bases, with 13 bases sitting between them. The CDR3 is made up of 13 amino acids. Germline CDR1 is SGHDT and CDR2 is YYEEEE. The CDR3 DNA follows: TGTGCCAGCAGCGGTACAGGGTTGAATGGCTACACCTTC. Amino acids: CASSGTGLNGYTF.

This clonotype has at least ten counts. The chain has TRBV7-2 and TRBJ1-2, with a weak D call TRBD1 (6 bases). Trimming took off 4 bases at V and 1 base at J, with 19 bases between the two ends. This CDR3 is built from 17 residues. Germline V gene lookup returns CDR1 SGHTA and CDR2 FQGNSA. Written as DNA, the CDR3 is TGTGCCAGCAGCTCGCTCCCGGTGACAGGTGTTAACTATGGCTACACCTTC. It specifies CASSSLPVTGVNYGYTF.

This clonotype was detected many times. V usage is TRBV5-1 and J usage is TRBJ1-2, with D perhaps TRBD1 (6 bases). CDR3 length: 20 residues. The V end lost 0 bases, the J end lost 0 bases, and 24 bases lay between the germline ends. The germline gives CDR1 SGHRS, CDR2 YFSETQ. CDR3 DNA: TGCGCCAGCAGCTTGGGAACCCTCAGAACCAACAGGGCGGCTAACTATGGCTACACCTTC. It codes for CASSLGTLRTNRAANYGYTF.

This clonotype was counted at least ten times. This chain uses TRBV12-3 or TRBV12-4 with TRBJ2-5, with unresolved D. The CDR3 runs 13 residues. The germline V and J ends were trimmed by 6 bases and 5 bases, with 13 bases remaining between them. CDR3 in amino acids: CASSSMVGETQYF. CDR3 sequence (DNA): TGTGCCAGCAGCTCCATGGTTGGGGAGACCCAGTACTTC.

On this clonotype itself: At one boundary the junction diverges from the germline segment, which might be a read error. The chain combines TRBV28 with TRBJ1-5; maybe TRBD1 (6 bases). Per the germline V gene, CDR1 is MDHEN and CDR2 is SYDVKM. CDR3 size: 16 residues. For the CDR3, the DNA is TGTGCCAGCAGCCCGATTGGGGGTCGGGACAATCAGCCACAGCATTTT. It encodes CASSPIGGRDNQPQHF.

The chain couples TRBV27 to TRBJ1-6, with D unresolved. CDR3 length equals 16 residues. Germline V CDR1 and CDR2: MNHEY, SMNVEV (reference sequence). Between the trimmed V and J ends, which lost 3 bases and 7 bases, there was a span of 16 bases. CDR3 in amino acids: CASSFLEPGFNSPLHF. The CDR3 nucleotides read TGTGCCAGCAGTTTCCTAGAACCAGGTTTCAATTCACCCCTCCACTTT.

This clonotype has only a few counts. This chain joins TRBV9 and TRBJ2-1; TRBD2 aligns across 7 bases. The CDR3 totals 15 residues. Germline V gene lookup returns CDR1 SGDLS and CDR2 YYNGEE. The trim removed 0 bases at V and 5 bases at J, leaving 5 bases unmatched. The CDR3 protein is CASSVGGGGNNEQFF. The CDR3 DNA reads as TGTGCCAGCAGCGTAGGCGGCGGGGGTAACAATGAGCAGTTCTTC.

The rearrangement uses TRBV11-2 and TRBJ2-3, with TRBD2 identical over 7 bases. The CDR3 spans 17 residues. V shed 5 bases and J 4 bases; nucleotides not matched to a gene: 15. From germline, CDR1 is SGHAT and CDR2 FQNNGV. In DNA form, the CDR3 reads TGTGCCAGCAGCCCCAAGAGGCGGCTAGCGGACCCAGATACGCAGTATTTT. This sequence encodes CASSPKRRLADPDTQYF.

This clonotype showed up many times. V is TRBV20-1 and J is TRBJ1-4; TRBD1 aligns across 7 bases. This CDR3 is 15 amino acids long. CDR1 is DFQATT and CDR2 is SNEGSKA in the germline V gene (reference sequence). The trim removed 5 bases at V and 3 bases at J, leaving 9 bases unmatched. This CDR3 is CSAPIPGTANEKLFF. The CDR3 nucleotides read TGCAGTGCTCCTATTCCCGGGACAGCTAATGAAAAACTGTTTTTT.

In its sample, this clonotype was seen many times. The J gene is TRBJ1-3, the V gene TRBV7-2; 9 bases are shared with TRBD1. The germline V gene has CDR1 SGHTA and CDR2 FQGNSA. This CDR3 comprises 16 residues. Trimming cost V 2 bases and J 7 bases; bases outside gene matches: 9. CDR3: CASSLFATGGRNTIYF. CDR3 bases: TGTGCCAGCAGCTTATTTGCGACAGGGGGACGGAACACCATATATTTT. The whole variable domain, remainder taken from reference TRBV7-2 and TRBJ1-3, is GAGVSQSPSNKVTEKGKDVELRCDPISGHTALYWYRQSLGQGLEFLIYFQGNSAPDKSGLPSDRFSAERTGGSVSTLTIQRTQQEDSAVYLCASSLFATGGRNTIYFGEGSWLTVV.

This sequence joins TRBV3-1 and TRBJ2-3; D is possibly TRBD2 (5 bases). There are 14 residues in the CDR3. Germline V gene lookup returns CDR1 LGHDT and CDR2 YNNKEL (reference sequence). Trimming stripped 3 bases from V and 4 bases from J, with 11 bases between. DNA for the CDR3: TGTGCCAGCAGCCAGTCGGACTTGTCAGATACGCAGTATTTT. Protein: CASSQSDLSDTQYF.

This clonotype showed up many times. V and J are TRBV28 and TRBJ1-1; TRBD1 agrees at 7 bases. Per the germline V gene, CDR1 is MDHEN and CDR2 is SYDVKM. Unmatched junction bases numbered 6, after V lost 7 bases and J lost 4 bases. CDR3 size: 13 residues. The CDR3: CASTTPGGTEAFF. Here the CDR3 DNA reads TGTGCCAGCACTACACCAGGGGGCACTGAAGCTTTCTTT.

In its sample, this clonotype was seen a few times. CDR3 sequence (DNA): TGTGCCAGCAGCTTAGATGGGAGGGCCACCGGGGAGCTGTTTTTT. It specifies CASSLDGRATGELFF. The chain couples TRBV11-3 to TRBJ2-2; 7 bases are a match to TRBD2. CDR1 is SGHNT, CDR2 YENEEA, per germline. This CDR3 region has 15 residues. V gave up 0 bases and J gave up 4 bases; unmatched junction bases: 2.

Of note for this clonotype: This may come from a read error, since a much larger clone is one base off. The genes are TRBV7-2 and TRBJ1-4; tentatively, D is TRBD1 (6 bases). The CDR3 has 11 residues. Germline V gene data show CDR1 as SGHTA and CDR2 as FQGNSA. The V end lost 5 bases, the J end lost 13 bases, and 11 bases lay between the germline ends. In DNA form, the CDR3 reads TGTGCCAGCAGCGCCGGGGGCATACTGTTTTTT. Amino acids: CASSAGGILFF.

Ten or more counts support this clonotype. This sequence joins TRBV9 and TRBJ1-4; 7 nucleotides align to TRBD1. The CDR3 is 17 amino acids. The V segment lost 3 bases and the J segment 0 bases; nucleotides outside the gene matches: 8. Germline-derived CDR1 and CDR2 are SGDLS and YYNGEE. The CDR3 loop reads CASSGGTEPPTNEKLFF. CDR3 sequence (DNA): TGTGCCAGCAGCGGGGGGACAGAGCCACCAACTAATGAAAAACTGTTTTTT.

This clonotype was seen more than once but under ten times. The chain is built from TRBV5-1 and TRBJ2-3; unclear D gene. Trimming cost V 0 bases and J 2 bases, with 4 bases left between them. This CDR3 contains 13 residues. In germline, CDR1 is SGHRS, CDR2 YFSETQ. CDR3 sequence: CASSLGYTDTQYF. CDR3 DNA: TGCGCCAGCAGCTTGGGCTACACAGATACGCAGTATTTT.

This clonotype was found many times. The chain carries TRBV5-1 and TRBJ2-2; D may be TRBD2 (5 bases). V was pared by 4 bases and J by 1 base, with 14 bases between. The CDR3 has 16 residues. Germline loops: CDR1 SGHRS, CDR2 YFSETQ. CDR3: CASSPLDSLNTGELFF. CDR3 in DNA: TGCGCCAGCAGCCCACTGGACTCGCTGAACACCGGGGAGCTGTTTTTT.

This clonotype appeared many times. The V gene is TRBV12-3 or TRBV12-4, the J gene TRBJ2-3; 10 nucleotides agree with TRBD1. The CDR3 has 15 residues. Trimming took 6 bases from V and 6 from J; bases not matched to a gene: 9. CDR3 sequence reads: CASSAGTGEWDTQYF. The DNA of the CDR3 is TGTGCCAGCAGCGCCGGGACAGGGGAATGGGATACGCAGTATTTT.

In its sample, this clonotype was seen many times. The gene calls are TRBV14 and TRBJ1-1; perhaps TRBD1 as D (5 bases). CDR3 length: 14 amino acids. Trimming left V 1 base short and J 5 bases short, with 11 bases between. The germline CDR1 and CDR2 sequences are SGHDN and FVKESK. CDR3 in DNA: TGTGCCAGCAGCCAAGTTGTGGGGGTGACTGAAGCTTTCTTT. It yields the protein CASSQVVGVTEAFF.